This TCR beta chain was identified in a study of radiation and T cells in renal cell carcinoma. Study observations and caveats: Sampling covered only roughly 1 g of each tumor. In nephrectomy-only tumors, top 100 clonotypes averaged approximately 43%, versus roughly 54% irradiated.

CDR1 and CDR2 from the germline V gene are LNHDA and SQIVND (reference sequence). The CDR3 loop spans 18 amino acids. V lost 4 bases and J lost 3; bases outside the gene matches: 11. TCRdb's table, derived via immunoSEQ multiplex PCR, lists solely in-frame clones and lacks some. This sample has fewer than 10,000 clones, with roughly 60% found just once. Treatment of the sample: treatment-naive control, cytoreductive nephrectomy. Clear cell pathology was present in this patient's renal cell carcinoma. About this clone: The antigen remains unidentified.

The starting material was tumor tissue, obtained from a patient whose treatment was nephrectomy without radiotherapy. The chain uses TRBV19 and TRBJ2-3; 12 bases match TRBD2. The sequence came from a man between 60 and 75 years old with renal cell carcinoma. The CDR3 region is CASSTPSGGVFSTDTQYF. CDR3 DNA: TGTGCCAGTAGTACCCCTAGCGGGGGGGTTTTTAGTACAGATACGCAGTATTTT.